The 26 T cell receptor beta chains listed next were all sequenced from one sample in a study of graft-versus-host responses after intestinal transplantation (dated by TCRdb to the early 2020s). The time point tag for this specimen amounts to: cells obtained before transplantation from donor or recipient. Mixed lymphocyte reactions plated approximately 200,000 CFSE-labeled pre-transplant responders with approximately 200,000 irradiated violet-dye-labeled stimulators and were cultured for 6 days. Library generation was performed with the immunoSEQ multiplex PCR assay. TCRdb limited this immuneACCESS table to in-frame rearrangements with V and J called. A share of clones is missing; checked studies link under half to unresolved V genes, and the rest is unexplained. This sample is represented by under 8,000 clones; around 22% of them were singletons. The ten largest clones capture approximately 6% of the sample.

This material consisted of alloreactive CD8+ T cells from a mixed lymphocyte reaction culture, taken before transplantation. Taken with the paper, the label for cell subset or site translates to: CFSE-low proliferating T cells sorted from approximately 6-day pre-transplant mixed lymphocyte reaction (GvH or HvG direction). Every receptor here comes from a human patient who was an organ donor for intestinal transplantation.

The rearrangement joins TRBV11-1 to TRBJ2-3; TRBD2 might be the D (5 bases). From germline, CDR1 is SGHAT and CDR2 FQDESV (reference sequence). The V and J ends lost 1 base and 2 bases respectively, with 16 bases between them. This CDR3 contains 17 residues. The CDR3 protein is CASSLVASRGNTDTQYF. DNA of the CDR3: TGTGCCAGCAGCTTAGTAGCTAGCCGAGGGAACACAGATACGCAGTATTTT.

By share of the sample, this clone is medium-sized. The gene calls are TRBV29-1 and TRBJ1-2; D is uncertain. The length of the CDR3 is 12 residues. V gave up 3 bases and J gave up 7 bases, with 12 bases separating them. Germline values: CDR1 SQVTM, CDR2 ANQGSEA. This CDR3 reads CSVEAPVIGYTF. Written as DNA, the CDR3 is TGCAGCGTTGAGGCCCCAGTGATTGGCTACACCTTC.

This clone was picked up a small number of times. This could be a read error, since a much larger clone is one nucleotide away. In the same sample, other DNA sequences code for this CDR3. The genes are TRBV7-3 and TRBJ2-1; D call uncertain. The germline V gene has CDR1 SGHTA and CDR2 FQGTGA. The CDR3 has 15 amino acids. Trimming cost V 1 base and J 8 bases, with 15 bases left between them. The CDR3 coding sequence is TGTGCCAGCAGCTTAATAGGTGGCCCCAGCGATGAGCAGTTCTTC. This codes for CASSLIGGPSDEQFF.

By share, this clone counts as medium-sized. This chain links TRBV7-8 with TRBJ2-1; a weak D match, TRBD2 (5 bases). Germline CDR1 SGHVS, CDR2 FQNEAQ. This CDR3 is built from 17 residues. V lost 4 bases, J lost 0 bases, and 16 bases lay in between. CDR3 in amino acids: CASSWAAYGSSYNEQFF. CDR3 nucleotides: TGTGCCAGCAGCTGGGCGGCGTATGGGAGCTCCTACAATGAGCAGTTCTTC.

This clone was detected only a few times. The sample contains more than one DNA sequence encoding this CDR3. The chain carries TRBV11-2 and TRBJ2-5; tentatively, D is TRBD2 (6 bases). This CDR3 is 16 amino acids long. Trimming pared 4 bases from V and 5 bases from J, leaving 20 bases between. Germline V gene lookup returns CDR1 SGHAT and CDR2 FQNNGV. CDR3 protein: CASSSTTGGKGETQYF. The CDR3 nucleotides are TGTGCCAGCAGCTCCACGACTGGGGGGAAGGGGGAGACCCAGTACTTC.

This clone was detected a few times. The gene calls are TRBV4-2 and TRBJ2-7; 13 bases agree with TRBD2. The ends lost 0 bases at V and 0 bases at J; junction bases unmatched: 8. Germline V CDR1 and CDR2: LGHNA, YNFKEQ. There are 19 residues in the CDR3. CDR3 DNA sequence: TGTGCCAGCAGCCAAGAATGGGGGACTAGCGGGAAGAGCTCCTACGAGCAGTACTTC. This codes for CASSQEWGTSGKSSYEQYF.

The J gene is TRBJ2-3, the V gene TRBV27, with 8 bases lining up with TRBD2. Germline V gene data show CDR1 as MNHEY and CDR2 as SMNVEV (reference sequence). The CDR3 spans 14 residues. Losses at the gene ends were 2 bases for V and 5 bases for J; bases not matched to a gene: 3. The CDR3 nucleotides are TGTGCCAGCAGTTTAGGACTAGCAGGAGATACGCAGTATTTT. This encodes CASSLGLAGDTQYF.

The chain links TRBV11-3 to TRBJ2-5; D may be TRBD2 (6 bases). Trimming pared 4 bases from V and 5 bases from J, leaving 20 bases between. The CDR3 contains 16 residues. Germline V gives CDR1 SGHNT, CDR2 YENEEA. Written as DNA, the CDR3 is TGTGCCAGCAGCTCGGGGGACGGGGGACCTGTGGAGACCCAGTACTTC. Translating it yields CASSSGDGGPVETQYF.

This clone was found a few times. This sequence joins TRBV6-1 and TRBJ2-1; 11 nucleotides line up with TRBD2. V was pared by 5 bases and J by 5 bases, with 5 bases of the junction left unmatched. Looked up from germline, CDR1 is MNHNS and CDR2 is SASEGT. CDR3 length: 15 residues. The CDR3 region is CASSPPGLADNEQFF. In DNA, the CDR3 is TGTGCCAGCAGTCCCCCGGGACTAGCGGACAATGAGCAGTTCTTC.

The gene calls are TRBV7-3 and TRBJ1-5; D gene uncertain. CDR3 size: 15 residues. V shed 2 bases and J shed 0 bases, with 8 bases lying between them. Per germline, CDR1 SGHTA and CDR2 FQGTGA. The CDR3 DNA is TGTGCCAGCAGCTTAGTGGAGGATAGCAATCAGCCCCAGCATTTT. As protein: CASSLVEDSNQPQHF.

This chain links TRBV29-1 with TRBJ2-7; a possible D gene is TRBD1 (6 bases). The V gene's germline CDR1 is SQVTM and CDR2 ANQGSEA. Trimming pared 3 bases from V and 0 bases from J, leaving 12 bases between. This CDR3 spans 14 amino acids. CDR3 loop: CSVEILDSSYEQYF. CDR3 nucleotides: TGCAGCGTTGAGATCTTGGACAGCTCCTACGAGCAGTACTTC.

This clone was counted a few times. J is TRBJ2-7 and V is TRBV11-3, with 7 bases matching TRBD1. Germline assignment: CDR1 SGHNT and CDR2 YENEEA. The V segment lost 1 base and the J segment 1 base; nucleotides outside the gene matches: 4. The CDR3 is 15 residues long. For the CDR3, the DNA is TGTGCCAGCAGCTTAGCAGGGGACAGTTCCTACGAGCAGTACTTC. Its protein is CASSLAGDSSYEQYF.

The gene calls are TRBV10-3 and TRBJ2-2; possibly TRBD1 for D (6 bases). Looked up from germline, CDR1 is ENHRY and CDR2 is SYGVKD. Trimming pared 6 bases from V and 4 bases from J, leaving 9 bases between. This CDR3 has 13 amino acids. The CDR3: CAIRVGGTGELFF. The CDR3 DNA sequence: TGTGCCATCAGAGTAGGGGGCACCGGGGAGCTGTTTTTT.

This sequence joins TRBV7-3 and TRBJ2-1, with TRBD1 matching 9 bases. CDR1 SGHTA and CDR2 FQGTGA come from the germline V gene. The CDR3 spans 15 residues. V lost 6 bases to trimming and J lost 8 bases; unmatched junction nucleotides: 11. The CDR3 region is CASRTWDREADEQFF. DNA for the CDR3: TGTGCCAGCAGGACCTGGGACAGGGAGGCAGATGAGCAGTTCTTC.

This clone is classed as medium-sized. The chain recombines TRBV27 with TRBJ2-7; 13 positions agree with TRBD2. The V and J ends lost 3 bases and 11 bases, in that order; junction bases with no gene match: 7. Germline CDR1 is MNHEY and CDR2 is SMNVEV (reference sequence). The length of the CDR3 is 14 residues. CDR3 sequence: CASSFSGLAGAEYF. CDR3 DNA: TGTGCCAGCAGTTTCTCCGGACTAGCGGGAGCCGAGTACTTC.

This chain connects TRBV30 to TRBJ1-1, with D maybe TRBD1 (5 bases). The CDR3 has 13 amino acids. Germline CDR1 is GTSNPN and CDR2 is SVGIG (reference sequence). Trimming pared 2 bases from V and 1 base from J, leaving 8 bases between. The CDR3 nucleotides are TGTGCCTGGAGTCTAGGACAGAACACTGAAGCTTTCTTT. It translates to CAWSLGQNTEAFF.

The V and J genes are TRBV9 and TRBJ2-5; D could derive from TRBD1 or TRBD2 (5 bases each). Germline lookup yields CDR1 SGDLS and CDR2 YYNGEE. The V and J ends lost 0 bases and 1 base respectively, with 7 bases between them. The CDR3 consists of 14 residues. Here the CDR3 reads CASSVGDPQETQYF. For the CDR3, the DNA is TGTGCCAGCAGCGTAGGGGACCCCCAAGAGACCCAGTACTTC.

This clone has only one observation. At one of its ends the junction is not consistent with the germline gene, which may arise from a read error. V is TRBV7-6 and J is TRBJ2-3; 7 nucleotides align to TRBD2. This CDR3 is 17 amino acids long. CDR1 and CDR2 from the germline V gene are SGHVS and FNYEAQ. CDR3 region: CASSLMVSSGFTDAQYF. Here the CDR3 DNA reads TGTGCCAGCAGCTTAATGGTCTCTAGCGGATTTACAGATGCGCAGTATTTT.

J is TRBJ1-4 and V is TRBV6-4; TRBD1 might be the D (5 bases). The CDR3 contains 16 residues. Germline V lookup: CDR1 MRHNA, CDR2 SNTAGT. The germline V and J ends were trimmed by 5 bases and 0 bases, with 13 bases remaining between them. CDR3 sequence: CASSRRGYATNEKLFF. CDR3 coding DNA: TGTGCCAGCAGTCGAAGGGGCTATGCAACTAATGAAAAACTGTTTTTT.

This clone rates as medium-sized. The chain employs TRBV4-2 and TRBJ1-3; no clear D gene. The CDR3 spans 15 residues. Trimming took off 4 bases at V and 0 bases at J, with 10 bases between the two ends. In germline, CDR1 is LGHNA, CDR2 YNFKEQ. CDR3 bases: TGTGCCAGCAGCCTCGACTCGAGCTCTGGAAACACCATATATTTT. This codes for CASSLDSSSGNTIYF.

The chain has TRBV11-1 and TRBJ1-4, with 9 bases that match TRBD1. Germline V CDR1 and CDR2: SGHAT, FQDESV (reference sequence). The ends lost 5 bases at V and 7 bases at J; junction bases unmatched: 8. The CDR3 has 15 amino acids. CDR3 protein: CASSPSGQGVEKLFF. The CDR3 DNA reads TGTGCCAGCAGCCCGTCGGGACAGGGAGTTGAAAAACTGTTTTTT.

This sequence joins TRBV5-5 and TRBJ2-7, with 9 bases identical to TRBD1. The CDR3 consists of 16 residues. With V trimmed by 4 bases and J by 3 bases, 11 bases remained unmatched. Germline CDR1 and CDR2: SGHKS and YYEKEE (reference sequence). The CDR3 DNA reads TGTGCCAGCAGCACAAATTACAGGGGGCTGGTCTACGAGCAGTACTTC. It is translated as CASSTNYRGLVYEQYF.

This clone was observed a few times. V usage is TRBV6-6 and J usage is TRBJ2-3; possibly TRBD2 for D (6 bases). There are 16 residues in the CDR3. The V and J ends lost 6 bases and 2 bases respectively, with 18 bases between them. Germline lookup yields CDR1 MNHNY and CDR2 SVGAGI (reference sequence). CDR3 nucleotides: TGTGCCAGCAGGCGACTATATCGGGACTCCACAGATACGCAGTATTTT. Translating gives CASRRLYRDSTDTQYF.

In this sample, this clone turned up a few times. CDR3 residues: CASSQDDTKPLYNEQFF. Here the CDR3 DNA reads TGTGCCAGCAGCCAAGATGATACTAAACCCCTCTACAATGAGCAGTTCTTC. V and J are TRBV4-2 and TRBJ2-1; no firm D call. Trimming took 0 bases from V and 3 from J, leaving 15 bases between them. The germline V gene has CDR1 LGHNA and CDR2 YNFKEQ. This CDR3 has 17 residues.

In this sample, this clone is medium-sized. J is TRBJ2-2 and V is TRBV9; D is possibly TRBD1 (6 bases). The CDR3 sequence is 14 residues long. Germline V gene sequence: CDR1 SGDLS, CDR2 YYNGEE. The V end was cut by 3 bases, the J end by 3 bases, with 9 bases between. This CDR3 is CASSARTDTGELFF. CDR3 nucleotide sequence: TGTGCCAGCAGCGCGCGGACAGACACCGGGGAGCTGTTTTTT.

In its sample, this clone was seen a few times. As DNA, the CDR3 is TGCGCCAGCGTGGGGGAGGACTATGGCTACACCTTC. It yields the protein CASVGEDYGYTF. The genes are TRBV5-1 and TRBJ1-2, with D possibly TRBD1 on 5 matching bases. The CDR3 runs 12 residues. V was cut by 7 bases and J by 3 bases, with 10 bases left in between. CDR1 and CDR2 (germline): SGHRS, YFSETQ.